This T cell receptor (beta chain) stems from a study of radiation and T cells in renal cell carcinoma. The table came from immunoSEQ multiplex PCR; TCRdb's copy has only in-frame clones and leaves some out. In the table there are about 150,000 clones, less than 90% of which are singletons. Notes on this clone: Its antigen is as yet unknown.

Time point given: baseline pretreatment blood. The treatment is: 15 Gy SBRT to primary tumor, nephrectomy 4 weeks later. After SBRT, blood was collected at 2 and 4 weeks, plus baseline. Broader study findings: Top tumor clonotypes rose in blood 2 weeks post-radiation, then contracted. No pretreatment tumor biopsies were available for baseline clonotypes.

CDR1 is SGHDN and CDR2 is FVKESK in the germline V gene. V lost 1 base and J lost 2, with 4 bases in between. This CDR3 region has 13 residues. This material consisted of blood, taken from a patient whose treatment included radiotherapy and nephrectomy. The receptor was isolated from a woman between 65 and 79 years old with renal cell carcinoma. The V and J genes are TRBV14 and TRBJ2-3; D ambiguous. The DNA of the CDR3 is TGTGCCAGCAGCCAAGTAGCCACAGATACGCAGTATTTT. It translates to CASSQVATDTQYF.